This is a list of T cell receptor beta chains from one sample in a study of memory CD4+ T cells and cytomegalovirus serostatus. Assay: immunoSEQ multiplex PCR; the TCRdb copy retains only in-frame clones and omits some. The sample lists approximately 45,000 clones; about four fifths were seen once. Sequences were obtained from memory CD4+ T cells from blood. The receptor source for this set is an adult in good health and CMV-seronegative. Both conserved end residues are part of each CDR3. The D gene is left open where the match is weak.

j_gene	v_gene	d_gene	len	CDR3aa
TRBJ1-2	TRBV29-1	.	15	CSVLGRPGSNYGYTF
TRBJ2-1	TRBV15	TRBD2	16	CATSRVSLAEYNEQFF
TRBJ1-2	TRBV5-1	.	13	CASSLGGGDGYTF
TRBJ1-1	TRBV5-1	.	13	CASSLGPNTEAFF
TRBJ2-7	TRBV6-4	.	12	CASSDATYEQYF
TRBJ2-1	TRBV6-5	.	13	CASSYGLANEQFF
TRBJ2-2	TRBV18	.	14	CASSPRAHTGELFF
TRBJ1-4	TRBV5-4	.	15	CASSLSGQRNEKLFF
TRBJ1-5	TRBV7-9	TRBD1	14	CASSSDRVDQPQHF
TRBJ1-1	TRBV11-2	.	13	CASSLGVGREAFF
TRBJ2-7	TRBV9	.	14	CASSVDSLSYEQYF
TRBJ2-2	TRBV2	TRBD1	15	CASRRTGVNTGELFF
TRBJ2-5	TRBV5-4	TRBD2	13	CASSSSGTETQYF
TRBJ2-1	TRBV20-1	.	11	CSAGGNGEQFF
TRBJ2-2	TRBV2	.	15	CASRRDNSNTGELFF
TRBJ2-7	TRBV18	.	12	CASSPSIYEQYF
TRBJ2-2	TRBV4-2	TRBD1	20	CASSQGPGGGGGTNTGELFF
TRBJ2-1	TRBV7-9	TRBD2	15	CASSSYSGRAVEQFF
TRBJ2-5	TRBV5-6	TRBD2	15	CASQPRTSAQETQYF
TRBJ2-1	TRBV10-1	TRBD2	15	CASRAQRDPYNEQFF
TRBJ2-1	TRBV9	TRBD2	14	CASSLSGRVDEQFF
TRBJ2-5	TRBV7-2	TRBD2	17	CASSPSWSGRALETQYF
TRBJ1-3	TRBV21-1	.	16	CASSVSQGGSGNTIYF
TRBJ2-7	TRBV19	TRBD1	14	CATAQRAGGTEQYF
TRBJ2-1	TRBV11-2	.	14	CASRPPGPPIEQFF
TRBJ2-1	TRBV4-2	TRBD2	13	CASSQATGTSEFF
TRBJ1-3	TRBV15	.	20	CATSRDGRAHGQNSGNTIYF
TRBJ1-3	TRBV5-6	.	12	CASSLGGNTIYF
TRBJ2-5	TRBV23-1	TRBD2	17	CASSPLGWEGVGETQYF
TRBJ2-3	TRBV4-1	TRBD2	17	CASSQEPAGGGTDTQYF
TRBJ2-5	TRBV2	.	14	CASSGTVSKETQYF
TRBJ1-2	TRBV16	.	14	CASTPTVTNYGYTF